The clone carrying this TCR beta chain has more than one count but fewer than ten. V was cut by 4 bases and J by 12 bases, with 18 bases left in between. CDR1 is KGHDR, CDR2 SFDVKD, per germline. CDR3 length equals 14 residues. As originally analysed: Amplification of reference gene primers was used by the study to estimate nucleated cell counts. Generated by immunoSEQ multiplex PCR, the TCRdb table keeps only in-frame clones and is missing some. V and J calls and clone size follow that table, whereas D and trimming were derived from the DNA. Of 100,000 to 150,000 clones listed, 81% are singletons. These data come from a study of blood T cell repertoires in COVID-19. Across the whole study: Both acute and convalescent COVID-19 samples were obtained from the United States, Italy and Spain. Sample material is recorded as cDNA or gDNA derived from T cells, B-cell-depleted T cells, or PBMCs.

This clonotype originated in a woman in her forties or fifties with acute or convalescent COVID-19. This sequence joins TRBV24-1 and TRBJ2-1; perhaps TRBD1 as D (5 bases). The sequencing sample was made of peripheral blood. The CDR3 bases are TGTGCCACCAGTGACTCAGGAAGAATCCAGGGGCAGTTCTTC. Translating gives CATSDSGRIQGQFF.